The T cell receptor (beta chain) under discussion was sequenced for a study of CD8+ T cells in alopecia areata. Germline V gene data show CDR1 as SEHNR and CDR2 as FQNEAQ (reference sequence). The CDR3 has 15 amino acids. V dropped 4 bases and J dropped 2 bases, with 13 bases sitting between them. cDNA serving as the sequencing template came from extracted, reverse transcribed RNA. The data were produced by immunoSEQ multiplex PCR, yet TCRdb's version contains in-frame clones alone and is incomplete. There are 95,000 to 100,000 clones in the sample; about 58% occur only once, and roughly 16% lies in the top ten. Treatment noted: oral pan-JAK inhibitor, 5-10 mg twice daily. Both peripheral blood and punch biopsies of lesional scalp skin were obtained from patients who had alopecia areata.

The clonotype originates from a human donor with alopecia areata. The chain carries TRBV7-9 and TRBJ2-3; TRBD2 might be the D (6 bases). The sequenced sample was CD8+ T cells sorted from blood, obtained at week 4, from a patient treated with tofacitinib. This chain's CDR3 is CASSSLGGATDTQYF. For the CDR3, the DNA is TGTGCCAGCAGCTCCCTCGGCGGGGCCACAGATACGCAGTATTTT.